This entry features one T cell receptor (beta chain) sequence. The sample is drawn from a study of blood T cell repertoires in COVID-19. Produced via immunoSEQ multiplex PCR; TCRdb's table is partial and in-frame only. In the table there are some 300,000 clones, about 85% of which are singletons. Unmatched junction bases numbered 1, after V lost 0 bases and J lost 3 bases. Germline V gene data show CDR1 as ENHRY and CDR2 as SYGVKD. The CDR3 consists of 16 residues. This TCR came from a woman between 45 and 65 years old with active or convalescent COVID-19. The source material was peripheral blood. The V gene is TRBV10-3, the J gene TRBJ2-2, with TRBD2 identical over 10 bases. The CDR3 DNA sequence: TGTGCCATCAGTGAGTCGCTAGCGGGAGACACCGGGGAGCTGTTTTTT. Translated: CAISESLAGDTGELFF.